The present entry profiles one T cell receptor (beta chain) with its context. Its antigen is as yet unknown. This record belongs to a study of T-cell memory formation after mild COVID-19. Study-wide results and caveats: Largely, contracting CD4+ clones fell within CM and EM, and contracting CD8+ clones within EMRA. In pre-infection memory, a portion of responding clones appeared, which suggested that cross-reactive memory joined.

Employing constant-segment primers, 5'RACE generated TCR alpha and TCR beta cDNA libraries bearing sample barcodes and UMIs. One entry per CDR3 protein, called by TCRdb with MiXCR from the 5' RACE reads. The table records 300,000 to 400,000 distinct CDR3 sequences, 25% to 30% of them present only once. From germline, CDR1 is SGHTA and CDR2 FQGNSA. CDR3 length: 15 residues. V lost 5 bases to trimming and J lost 4 bases, with 12 bases between them. V and J are TRBV7-2 and TRBJ1-6, with a weak D call TRBD1 (6 bases). The sample taken for sequencing was PBMCs or a T cell subset sorted from them (not recorded which). This receptor was identified in an adult woman who had mild COVID-19 (a few samples of this study predate the infection). Cell type and time point are not known. The chain's CDR3 is CASSPHTGYNSPLHF. For the CDR3, the DNA is TGTGCCAGCAGCCCTCACACAGGGTATAATTCACCCCTCCACTTT.